In this sample, the clone carrying this T cell receptor (gamma chain) turned up a few times. This sample includes further DNA sequences coding for the same CDR3. With CATT, TCRdb re-called clones from the reads. This table has over a thousand gamma-chain clones, approximately 66% appearing once. These data come from a study of gamma-delta chains in newborns, infants, children. The germline V gene encodes CDR1 GITISATS and CDR2 ISYDGTV (reference sequence). The CDR3 contains 11 residues. Losses at the gene ends were 2 bases for V and 8 bases for J; bases not matched to a gene: 3. Source material: blood. The chain links TRGV9 to TRGJ1 or TRGJ2. TCRdb gives no J gene; it was assigned here by matching the DNA to germline. The receptor's source is a child who was a newborn, infant or young child, either healthy, febrile or measles-vaccinated (not recorded which). The CDR3 loop reads CALWEGNKKLF. For the CDR3, the DNA is TGTGCCTTGTGGGAGGGAAATAAGAAACTCTTT.